These T cell receptor beta chains were read from a single sample in a study of response to subunit inactivated influenza vaccine. A single record per CDR3 protein comes from TCRdb applying MiXCR to the RT-PCR reads. The sample consists of about 480,000 distinct CDR3 sequences, around 25% of them appearing once. The sample in question was CD4+ T cells sorted from PBMCs, obtained 5 to 6 days after vaccination. Source of these receptors: a man aged 50 or older who received an inactivated influenza vaccine. Each CDR3 is given with its conserved first and last residue.

>TRBV7-9|TRBJ2-1
CASSLDVARGGTEQFF
>TRBV12-3/TRBV12-4|TRBJ2-1
CASSPTSGLYNEQFF
>TRBV10-3|TRBJ2-7
CAISDPGRMRLYEQYF
>TRBV6-2/TRBV6-3|TRBJ2-3
CASRYRSSARDTQYF
>TRBV27|TRBJ2-1
CASKRGNNNEQFF
>TRBV12-3/TRBV12-4|TRBJ2-7
CASSSGPGGDEQYF
>TRBV29-1|TRBJ1-1
CSVSTVNTEAFF
>TRBV12-3/TRBV12-4|TRBJ2-1
CASSATSGGNEQFF
>TRBV12-3/TRBV12-4|TRBJ2-7
CASSTGGAYEQYF
>TRBV10-3|TRBJ1-5
CAISGGDQPQHF
>TRBV7-9|TRBJ2-7
CAGGRDTYEQYF
>TRBV4-3|TRBJ2-3
CASSQVLAGGSTDTQYF
>TRBV11-2|TRBJ2-1
CASSFTGNVNEQFF
>TRBV12-3/TRBV12-4|TRBJ1-2
CASSSGGGYGYTF
>TRBV10-3|TRBJ2-7
CAISKDRGQRGTYEQYF
>TRBV20-1|TRBJ2-3
CSAPTGGTPPDTQYF
>TRBV6-1|TRBJ2-2
CASKPFGTSGRSGELFF
>TRBV11-2|TRBJ2-7
CASSRGVGGGRFSFEQYF
>TRBV4-3|TRBJ2-1
CASSQEGGLRWDSYNEQFF
>TRBV20-1|TRBJ1-5
CSARDWRTYSNQPQHF
>TRBV20-1|TRBJ2-7
CSARTTGPYEQYF
>TRBV5-1|TRBJ1-1
CASSTGFEAFF
>TRBV7-2|TRBJ2-3
CASSLGSGRANTQYF
>TRBV5-1|TRBJ2-3
CASSPGLAVTDTQYF
>TRBV20-1|TRBJ2-3
CSATTTGGQTDTQYF
>TRBV20-1|TRBJ2-3
CSASLAQTDTQYF
>TRBV2|TRBJ2-1
CASSFRVEGEQFF
>TRBV27|TRBJ1-6
CASRGGTGNNSPLHF
>TRBV20-1|TRBJ2-3
CSALTSGRFADTQYF
>TRBV5-1|TRBJ2-1
CASSLGRQEAGNEQFF
>TRBV20-1|TRBJ2-5
CSARAKETQYF
>TRBV20-1|TRBJ1-6
CSASDPDYSPLHF
>TRBV20-1|TRBJ1-5
CSARSGVGNQPQHF
>TRBV3-1|TRBJ2-7
CASSQDGGAHPYEQYF
>TRBV4-1|TRBJ1-5
CASSQGPKTASNQPQHF
>TRBV20-1|TRBJ2-3
CSATGGGSDTQYF
>TRBV5-1|TRBJ2-5
CASSVYPQETQYF
>TRBV27|TRBJ2-1
CASSSHRGGLYNEQFF
>TRBV20-1|TRBJ2-7
CSASAQTYEQYF
>TRBV2|TRBJ2-1
CASSPQPTSNEQFF
>TRBV10-3|TRBJ2-3
CATVAGSADTQYF
>TRBV5-1|TRBJ2-7
CASSVDSAYEQYF
>TRBV5-1|TRBJ2-2
CATRALAQRELFF
>TRBV11-2|TRBJ2-1
CASRSTSGSRSEQFF
>TRBV10-2|TRBJ1-1
CASRFTLNTEAFF
>TRBV20-1|TRBJ1-4
CSAFPTTGQGGRTNEKLFF
>TRBV28|TRBJ2-1
CASRPAQRAGLGEQFF